The 24 T cell receptor delta chains reported below all come from one sample, sequenced in a study of gamma-delta T cells after stem cell transplantation. TCRdb reanalyzed the RT-PCR reads using CATT. The profile shows about 2,900 delta-chain clones, 30% of them singletons. Sequencing was carried out using gamma-delta T cells. The source of these receptors is a human donor. It is not recorded whose cells these are; they may come from a transplant donor.

This clone is classed as medium-sized. The chain recombines TRDV2 with TRDJ1; the D is unclear. The germline V gene has CDR1 GEAIGNYY and CDR2 EKD. The V end was cut by 3 bases, the J end by 3 bases, with 22 bases between. This CDR3 contains 17 residues. As DNA, the CDR3 is TGTGCCTGTGACTCCCTATCGTCGTCACCCCGGGCCGATAAACTCATCTTT. Translated, it gives CACDSLSSSPRADKLIF.

Concerning this clone: Given a far larger clone just one base away, this is likely a sequencing read error. DNA for the CDR3: TGTGCCTGTGACAACCTTCCCGGTACTGGGGGATACGGCCGGTACACCGATAAACCCATCTTT. The encoded protein is CACDNLPGTGGYGRYTDKPIF. This sequence joins TRDV2 and TRDJ1; 13 bases line up with TRDD3. The CDR3 extends over 21 amino acids. Germline V gene data show CDR1 as GEAIGNYY and CDR2 as EKD.

This clone was found a few times. V is TRAV29/DV5 and J is TRDJ1, with 7 bases lining up with TRDD3. Trimming removed 0 bases from V and 2 bases from J; junction bases left unmatched: 7. The CDR3 sequence is 15 residues long. Germline CDR1 reads NSMFDY; CDR2 reads ISSIKDK. The CDR3 bases are TGTGCAGCAAGCGCGAACTGGGGAGAGACCGATAAACTCATCTTT. Its protein is CAASANWGETDKLIF.

Judged by abundance, this clone is medium-sized (0.01 to 0.1%). The chain has TRDV2 and TRDJ3; 13 nucleotides align to TRDD3. The germline V gene encodes CDR1 GEAIGNYY and CDR2 EKD. The CDR3 covers 19 residues. With 3 bases clipped from V and 2 bases from J, the junction kept 6 bases outside the gene matches. DNA of the CDR3: TGTGCCTGTGACCGTACTGGGGGATACGCGACCTGGGACACCCGACAGATGTTTTTC. This sequence encodes CACDRTGGYATWDTRQMFF.

This chain connects TRDV1 to TRDJ1, with D possibly matching TRDD2 (8 bases). Germline CDR1 is TSWWSYY and CDR2 is QGS. Trimming left V 3 bases short and J 3 bases short, with 26 bases between. The CDR3 covers 19 residues. For the CDR3, the DNA is TGTGCTCTTGGGGATCACCTTCCTAGGCACTACTGGGGTCCCGATAAACTCATCTTT. Translation: CALGDHLPRHYWGPDKLIF.

This clone is large (0.1 to 1%). The genes are TRDV2 and TRDJ1; 7 nucleotides agree with TRDD3. This CDR3 has 19 residues. Germline lookup yields CDR1 GEAIGNYY and CDR2 EKD. The junction had 19 bases not matched to a gene; V was cut back by 3 bases and J by 1 base. Here the CDR3 DNA reads TGTGCCTGTGACCCCCTGAGGGTGGGGGACTCCCGAAGCACCGATAAACTCATCTTT. This codes for CACDPLRVGDSRSTDKLIF.

Regarding this clone: TCRdb's protein for this DNA is that of a much larger clone and differs from the translation at residue 16, likely a read error; the protein shown is the DNA translation. The chain employs TRDV2 and TRDJ1; possible D gene TRDD3, 6 bases. CDR3 size: 17 residues. Germline V gene data show CDR1 as GEAIGNYY and CDR2 as EKD. CDR3 sequence (DNA): TGTGCCTGTGACCCGGCAGGGGATCCACTGTACACCGATAAACTCACCTTT. Translated, it gives CACDPAGDPLYTDKLTF.

In this sample, this clone is medium-sized (0.01 to 0.1%). The chain recombines TRDV2 with TRDJ1; 10 bases align to TRDD3. The CDR3 runs 18 residues. V shed 0 bases, J shed 0 bases, and the junction held 9 bases outside the gene matches. In germline, CDR1 is GEAIGNYY, CDR2 EKD. As DNA, the CDR3 is TGTGCCTGTGACACCCTAGTACTGGGGGATCCTTACACCGATAAACTCATCTTT. Protein sequence: CACDTLVLGDPYTDKLIF.

A note on this clone: A much bigger clone sits one base away, suggesting this may be a read error. The V call is TRDV2, the J call TRDJ1; possible D gene TRDD3, 5 bases. Germline values: CDR1 GEAIGNYY, CDR2 EKD. V lost 3 bases and J lost 5, with 12 bases in between. The CDR3 is made up of 13 amino acids. This chain's CDR3 is CACDVLRDDKLIF. In nucleotides, the CDR3 is TGTGCCTGTGACGTACTGAGGGATGATAAACTCATCTTT.

This clone has a handful of counts. V and J are TRDV1 and TRDJ1; 10 bases map to TRDD3. This CDR3 spans 20 amino acids. J lost 3 bases, V lost 0 bases, and 16 bases had no gene match. The germline CDR1 and CDR2 sequences are TSWWSYY and QGS. CDR3 loop: CALGELVSLGGIRLADKLIF. In nucleotides, the CDR3 is TGTGCTCTTGGGGAACTAGTTTCCCTGGGGGGGATACGGTTGGCCGATAAACTCATCTTT.

In its sample, this clone ranks as medium-sized (0.01 to 0.1%). The chain links TRDV2 to TRDJ1; 8 bases match TRDD3. This CDR3 is built from 15 residues. V dropped 3 bases and J dropped 1; count of bases not matched to a gene: 6. Germline CDR1 and CDR2: GEAIGNYY and EKD. DNA for the CDR3: TGTGCCTGTGACTCACTGGGGGTGGCCACCGATAAACTCATCTTT. Encoded protein: CACDSLGVATDKLIF.

In regard to this clone: This could be a read error, since a much larger clone is one nucleotide away. Additional DNA sequences in this sample encode the identical CDR3. The chain links TRDV2 to TRDJ1; D possibly corresponds to TRDD3 (6 bases). Germline V CDR1 and CDR2: GEAIGNYY, EKD. The CDR3 length is 20 residues. The DNA for the CDR3 is TGTGCCTGTGACCTTCTCGGGGGGGACCCAGAAGGGGAGAGCACCGATAAGCTCATCTTT. This gives the protein CACDLLGGDPEGESTDKLIF.

As to this clone: This likely traces to a read error, being one base from a far larger clone. V is TRDV2 and J is TRDJ1, with TRDD3 matching over 13 bases. Losses at the gene ends were 0 bases for V and 11 bases for J; bases not matched to a gene: 8. Germline loops: CDR1 GEAIGNYY, CDR2 EKD. This CDR3 spans 15 amino acids. The CDR3 region has the DNA TGTGCCTGTGACACCCTTACTGGGGGATACGTATACCTCATCTTT. Protein: CACDTLTGGYVYLIF.

By share of the sample, this clone is medium-sized. J is TRDJ1 and V is TRDV2; TRDD3 might be the D (6 bases). Germline V lookup: CDR1 GEAIGNYY, CDR2 EKD. V was shortened by 3 bases and J by 4 bases, with 23 bases between the two germline ends. CDR3 length: 17 residues. The CDR3 is CACDPLLSRSGGDKLIF. The DNA of the CDR3 is TGTGCCTGTGACCCCCTACTCAGTCGGAGTGGGGGCGATAAACTCATCTTT.

Of note for this clone: This may come from a read error, since a much larger clone is one base off. The chain couples TRDV2 to TRDJ1; TRDD3 aligns across 11 bases. The CDR3 spans 23 residues. After removal of 3 bases from V and 3 bases from J, the junction contained 29 bases not matched to a gene. CDR1 and CDR2 from the germline V gene are GEAIGNYY and EKD. The CDR3 coding sequence is TGTGCCTGTGACCCCCTCTTTAGTGCCCGCGATGGGGGATACGTGTTTTTGGCCGATAAACTCATCTTT. Residues: CACDPLFSARDGGYVFLADKLIF.

This clone ranks as medium-sized. The chain couples TRDV2 to TRDJ3, with 9 nucleotides matching TRDD3. Germline loops: CDR1 GEAIGNYY, CDR2 EKD. The CDR3 length is 20 residues. The junction had 11 bases not matched to a gene; V was cut back by 3 bases and J by 0 bases. CDR3 loop: CACDGVLGDSSSWDTRQMFF. The CDR3 nucleotides are TGTGCCTGTGACGGAGTACTGGGGGACTCCAGCTCCTGGGACACCCGACAGATGTTTTTC.

As for this clone: This is likely an artifact of a read error, given a far larger clone one base away. The chain joins TRDV2 to TRDJ1, with 10 bases fitting TRDD3. CDR1 and CDR2 from the germline V gene are GEAIGNYY and EKD. The CDR3 has 20 residues. Trimming took 1 base from V and 1 from J; bases not matched to a gene: 17. CDR3 sequence reads: CACDTLVPELGDKGTDKLIF. The DNA for the CDR3 is TGTGCCTGTGACACATTGGTCCCTGAGCTGGGGGATAAGGGCACCGATAAACTCATCTTT.

By share, this clone counts as medium-sized. V usage is TRDV2 and J usage is TRDJ1, with 9 bases aligning to TRDD3. Germline V lookup: CDR1 GEAIGNYY, CDR2 EKD. The junction had 15 bases not matched to a gene; V was cut back by 0 bases and J by 2 bases. This CDR3 comprises 19 residues. The CDR3 protein is CACDTLSTHWGKGTDKLIF. The DNA for the CDR3 is TGTGCCTGTGACACCCTTAGTACTCACTGGGGGAAAGGAACCGATAAACTCATCTTT.

This clone counts as medium-sized. V gene TRDV2 combines with J gene TRDJ1, with D maybe TRDD3 (6 bases). Trimming pared 0 bases from V and 4 bases from J, leaving 26 bases between. The CDR3 covers 19 residues. Germline loops: CDR1 GEAIGNYY, CDR2 EKD. The DNA for the CDR3 is TGTGCCTGTGACACCATATCTAACGGGGATCCGAGTCAGAACGATAAACTCATCTTT. It yields the protein CACDTISNGDPSQNDKLIF.

Worth noting for this clone: This clone may be a read error of a much larger clone one base away. Other DNA sequences within the sample encode an identical CDR3. The V call is TRDV2, the J call TRDJ1; maybe TRDD3 (5 bases). Germline V gene data show CDR1 as GEAIGNYY and CDR2 as EKD. This CDR3 spans 15 amino acids. CDR3 region: CACDILGVRTDKLIF. The CDR3 bases are TGTGCCTGCGACATCCTTGGGGTCCGCACCGATAAACTCATCTTT.

This clone is labeled medium-sized (0.01 to 0.1%). The rearrangement uses TRDV2 and TRDJ1; 11 nucleotides match TRDD3. The J segment lost 3 bases and the V segment lost 3 bases, leaving 11 bases of the junction unmatched. There are 17 residues in the CDR3. Germline-derived CDR1 and CDR2 are GEAIGNYY and EKD. This CDR3 is CACDAVLGDKSADKLIF. The CDR3, as DNA: TGTGCCTGTGACGCGGTACTGGGGGATAAGTCGGCCGATAAACTCATCTTT.

This clone was detected a few times. The J gene is TRDJ1, the V gene TRDV1; 11 nucleotides match TRDD3. V lost 5 bases, J lost 0 bases, and 29 bases stayed unmatched. CDR3 length equals 24 residues. CDR1 and CDR2 from the germline V gene are TSWWSYY and QGS. The CDR3: CALGNPPSYDDGGYDYTYTDKLIF. In DNA form, the CDR3 reads TGTGCTCTTGGGAACCCTCCTTCCTACGATGATGGGGGATACGATTACACGTACACCGATAAACTCATCTTT.

The table lists this clone with a few counts. The chain combines TRDV1 with TRDJ1; D is unclear. Looked up from germline, CDR1 is TSWWSYY and CDR2 is QGS. The V and J ends lost 4 bases and 6 bases respectively, with 15 bases between them. The CDR3 is 14 amino acids. The CDR3 protein is CALGAPLVPHKLIF. The CDR3 region has the DNA TGTGCTCTTGGGGCCCCATTAGTCCCCCATAAACTCATCTTT.

To note about this clone: A far larger clone lies a single base away; this is likely a read error. V gene TRDV2 combines with J gene TRDJ3, with TRDD3 matching over 9 bases. The ends lost 0 bases at V and 0 bases at J; junction bases unmatched: 11. The CDR3 spans 21 residues. Germline V gene lookup returns CDR1 GEAIGNYY and CDR2 EKD. This chain's CDR3 is CACDTMELGESTSWDTRQMFF. Written as DNA, the CDR3 is TGTGCCTGTGACACCATGGAACTGGGGGAAAGTACCTCCTGGGACACCCGACAGATGTTTTTC.